This TCR beta chain was identified in a study of beta chain features in type 1 diabetes. Since all of the isolated RNA was reverse transcribed, expressed TCRB transcripts were what got sequenced. Generated by immunoSEQ multiplex PCR, the TCRdb table keeps only in-frame clones and is missing some. The data show some 220,000 clones, 11% seen once. This CDR3 spans 12 amino acids. Germline V gives CDR1 SGHNT, CDR2 YYREEE (reference sequence). V was trimmed by 0 bases and J by 4 bases, leaving 4 bases between them. The specimen was central memory CD4+ T cells from blood. This receptor was identified in a man between 18 and 35 years old in good health. V is TRBV5-4 and J is TRBJ1-2; D is unresolved. For the CDR3, the DNA is TGTGCCAGCAGCTTGGACATCTATGGCTACACCTTC. This translates into CASSLDIYGYTF.